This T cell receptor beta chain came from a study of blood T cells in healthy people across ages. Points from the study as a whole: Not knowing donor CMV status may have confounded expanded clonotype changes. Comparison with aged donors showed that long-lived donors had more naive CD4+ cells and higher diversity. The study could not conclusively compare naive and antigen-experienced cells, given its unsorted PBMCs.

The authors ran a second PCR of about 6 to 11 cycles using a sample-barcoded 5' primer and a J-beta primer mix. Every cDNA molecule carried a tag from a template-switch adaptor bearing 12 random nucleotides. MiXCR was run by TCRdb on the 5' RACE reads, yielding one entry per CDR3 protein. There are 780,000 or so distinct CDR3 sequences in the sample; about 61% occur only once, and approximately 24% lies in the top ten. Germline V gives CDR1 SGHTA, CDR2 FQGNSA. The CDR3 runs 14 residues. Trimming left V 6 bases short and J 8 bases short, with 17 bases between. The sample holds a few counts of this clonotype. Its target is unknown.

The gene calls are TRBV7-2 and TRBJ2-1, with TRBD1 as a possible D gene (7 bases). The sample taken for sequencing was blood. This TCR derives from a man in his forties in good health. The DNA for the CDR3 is TGTGCCAGCAGACGGACCCAGGGGGGCGATGAGCAGTTCTTC. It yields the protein CASRRTQGGDEQFF. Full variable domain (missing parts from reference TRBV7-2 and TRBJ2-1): GAGVSQSPSNKVTEKGKDVELRCDPISGHTALYWYRQSLGQGLEFLIYFQGNSAPDKSGLPSDRFSAERTGGSVSTLTIQRTQQEDSAVYLCASRRTQGGDEQFFGPGTRLTVL.